These 32 T cell receptor beta chains came from one sample sequenced in a study of identical twins. Using its own MiXCR run on the 5' RACE reads, TCRdb lists one record per CDR3 protein. This sample has about 1.7 million distinct CDR3 sequences, with about 32% found just once. The sequencing input was cord blood. Source of these receptors: a newborn girl in good health.

CDR3 protein: CASSPIAGSAYEQYF. Written as DNA, the CDR3 is TGTGCCAGCAGCCCGATAGCGGGATCAGCCTACGAGCAGTACTTC. The J gene is TRBJ2-7, the V gene TRBV4-2; 8 bases are shared with TRBD2. The germline V gene has CDR1 LGHNA and CDR2 YNFKEQ. The junction had 7 bases not matched to a gene; V was cut back by 4 bases and J by 2 bases. This CDR3 has 15 amino acids.

The CDR3 spells CSARSGFDYGYTF. The CDR3 coding sequence is TGCAGTGCTAGATCAGGGTTCGACTATGGCTACACCTTC. The rearrangement joins TRBV20-1 to TRBJ1-2, with D tentatively TRBD1 (5 bases). V lost 2 bases and J lost 3, with 10 bases in between. Germline loops: CDR1 DFQATT, CDR2 SNEGSKA (reference sequence). The CDR3 totals 13 residues.

The chain uses TRBV20-1 and TRBJ1-5, with 8 bases fitting TRBD1. V trimming: 4 bases; J trimming: 0 bases; junction bases outside the gene matches: 5. Germline V gene data show CDR1 as DFQATT and CDR2 as SNEGSKA (reference sequence). This CDR3 contains 15 residues. The CDR3 nucleotides read TGCAGTGCTACGGGACAGGTATATAGCAATCAGCCCCAGCATTTT. This gives the protein CSATGQVYSNQPQHF.

This clonotype was found many times. The V gene is TRBV27, the J gene TRBJ2-1, with 7 positions matching TRBD2. V lost 6 bases and J lost 0; bases outside the gene matches: 5. The CDR3 is 15 residues long. Germline V gene data show CDR1 as MNHEY and CDR2 as SMNVEV (reference sequence). DNA for the CDR3: TGTGCCAGCAGACTAGCGTTTAGCTCCTACAATGAGCAGTTCTTC. Protein: CASRLAFSSYNEQFF.

This clonotype showed up just a few times. V gene TRBV28 combines with J gene TRBJ2-1; 8 bases are shared with TRBD2. The ends lost 10 bases at V and 10 bases at J; junction bases unmatched: 18. This CDR3 region has 15 residues. Germline assignment: CDR1 MDHEN and CDR2 SYDVKM. The CDR3 nucleotides are TGTGCCAACCCACTCTCGGTGATAGCGGGACAAGAGCAGTTCTTC. Encoded protein: CANPLSVIAGQEQFF.

V and J are TRBV20-1 and TRBJ2-7; TRBD2 matches at 10 bases. Germline CDR1 and CDR2: DFQATT and SNEGSKA (reference sequence). This CDR3 is 14 amino acids long. V lost 4 bases, J lost 3 bases, and 6 bases stayed unmatched. CDR3 sequence (DNA): TGCAGTGCTATGGCTAGCGGGAGACTCTACGAGCAGTACTTC. As protein: CSAMASGRLYEQYF.

This sequence joins TRBV5-1 and TRBJ2-7; TRBD1 is a possible D gene (6 bases). The J call may not be correct, given that the DNA end is closer to TRBJ2-5. Germline lookup yields CDR1 SGHRS and CDR2 YFSETQ. This CDR3 comprises 15 residues. The DNA for the CDR3 is TGCGCCAGCAGCTTGTCACCAGGGGAGAGGGAGACCCAGTACTTC. Protein product: CASSLSPGERETQYF.

This clonotype came up a few times. The chain joins TRBV3-1 to TRBJ2-1, with 9 bases fitting TRBD2. Losses at the gene ends were 1 base for V and 12 bases for J; bases not matched to a gene: 7. There are 14 residues in the CDR3. Germline loops: CDR1 LGHDT, CDR2 YNNKEL (reference sequence). The CDR3 sequence: CASSQGGVAGVQFF. CDR3 bases: TGTGCCAGCAGCCAAGGAGGGGTAGCGGGGGTGCAGTTCTTC.

The chain joins TRBV5-1 to TRBJ2-1, with 8 bases matching TRBD1. Losses at the gene ends were 1 base for V and 7 bases for J; bases not matched to a gene: 7. The CDR3 has 15 amino acids. Germline CDR1 and CDR2: SGHRS and YFSETQ. This CDR3 is CASSLRTGMDNEQFF. The CDR3 coding sequence is TGCGCCAGCAGCTTGCGGACAGGGATGGATAATGAGCAGTTCTTC. The variable domain in full, completed from reference TRBV5-1 and TRBJ2-1, reads KAGVTQTPRYLIKTRGQQVTLSCSPISGHRSVSWYQQTPGQGLQFLFEYFSETQRNKGNFPGRFSGRQFSNSRSEMNVSTLELGDSALYLCASSLRTGMDNEQFFGPGTRLTVL.

This clonotype was detected only a few times. V and J are TRBV6-5 and TRBJ1-6; no firm D call. CDR3 size: 17 residues. Trimming removed 0 bases at V and 5 bases at J, with 14 bases between. Germline-derived CDR1 and CDR2 are MNHEY and SVGAGI. The CDR3 here is CASSYSSPTVDNSPLHF. In DNA form, the CDR3 reads TGTGCCAGCAGTTACTCGTCCCCCACAGTTGATAATTCACCCCTCCACTTT.

J is TRBJ2-7 and V is TRBV3-1, with a tentative D call TRBD2 (6 bases). CDR1 is LGHDT and CDR2 is YNNKEL in the germline V gene (reference sequence). The CDR3 extends over 19 amino acids. V gave up 4 bases and J gave up 1 base, with 26 bases separating them. The CDR3 bases are TGTGCCAGCAGCCCCTTCCCTCCTCGCGGTCGGGGGATTTCCTACGAGCAGTACTTC. Translation gives CASSPFPPRGRGISYEQYF.

In regard to this clonotype: The germline gene is not matched at one end of the junction; a read error may be the cause. The V gene is TRBV13, the J gene TRBJ2-3; 8 bases are a match to TRBD2. CDR1 PRHDT and CDR2 FYEKMQ come from the germline V gene (reference sequence). This CDR3 is 15 amino acids long. CDR3 DNA sequence: TGTGCCAGCAGCTTTAGCCCCGGGAGGGCAGATGCGCAGTATTTT. Translation: CASSFSPGRADAQYF.

V gene TRBV5-1 combines with J gene TRBJ2-2; 8 positions agree with TRBD1. This CDR3 is 17 amino acids long. Losses at the gene ends were 0 bases for V and 4 bases for J; bases not matched to a gene: 8. The germline CDR1 and CDR2 sequences are SGHRS and YFSETQ. CDR3 DNA sequence: TGCGCCAGCAGCTTGGTGGTTACCACAGGGGGCACCGGGGAGCTGTTTTTT. This encodes CASSLVVTTGGTGELFF.

In this sample, this clonotype turned up a few times. The genes are TRBV5-1 and TRBJ2-1; D might be TRBD2 (6 bases). V lost 0 bases and J 0 bases, leaving 10 bases between the germline ends. The germline V gene has CDR1 SGHRS and CDR2 YFSETQ. This CDR3 is built from 16 residues. The CDR3 protein is CASSLEKRASYNEQFF. As DNA, the CDR3 is TGCGCCAGCAGCTTGGAAAAGCGGGCCTCCTACAATGAGCAGTTCTTC.

This clonotype was found a few times. This chain links TRBV25-1 with TRBJ2-7, with 10 bases identical to TRBD1. The CDR3 has 16 amino acids. Per germline, CDR1 MGHDK and CDR2 SYGVNS. Germline trimming cut 4 bases from V and 2 bases from J; bases unmatched to any gene: 8. The DNA for the CDR3 is TGTGCCAGCAGTGGATGGACAGGGGGGGGTACCTACGAGCAGTACTTC. Translated: CASSGWTGGGTYEQYF.

This chain connects TRBV25-1 to TRBJ2-3; 8 bases align to TRBD2. V was clipped by 8 bases and J by 0 bases; unmatched bases: 1. The CDR3 sequence is 13 residues long. The germline CDR1 and CDR2 sequences are MGHDK and SYGVNS. Here the CDR3 DNA reads TGTGCCAGCGTAGCGGGGAGCACAGATACGCAGTATTTT. Translated: CASVAGSTDTQYF.

About this clonotype: A much larger clone lies a single base off, so this may be a read error. The V call is TRBV29-1, the J call TRBJ2-3; 7 positions match TRBD1. CDR3 length: 13 residues. Germline assignment: CDR1 SQVTM and CDR2 ANQGSEA. The CDR3 DNA is TGCAGCGTACGAGGGGGCGACACAGATACGCGGTATTTT. Translating gives CSVRGGDTDTRYF.

This clonotype was counted ten times or more. J is TRBJ1-4 and V is TRBV7-9; 8 bases map to TRBD1. The CDR3 covers 14 residues. J gave up 3 bases and V 6 bases, and 3 bases lay outside the gene matches. Germline V gene data show CDR1 as SEHNR and CDR2 as FQNEAQ (reference sequence). Written as DNA, the CDR3 is TGTGCCAGCAGTTTGACAGGGGCTAATGAAAAACTGTTTTTT. Translated, it gives CASSLTGANEKLFF.

This rearrangement joins TRBV20-1 to TRBJ1-2; no firm D call. The V gene's germline CDR1 is DFQATT and CDR2 SNEGSKA (reference sequence). V was pared by 6 bases and J by 4 bases, with 9 bases between. The CDR3 has 11 amino acids. CDR3 loop: CSAIATYGYTF. The CDR3 DNA is TGCAGTGCCATAGCTACCTATGGCTACACCTTC.

The chain couples TRBV4-2 to TRBJ2-1, with 8 bases that match TRBD1. The V gene end was trimmed by 0 bases and the J gene end by 15 bases; junction bases not matched to a gene: 7. This CDR3 is 13 amino acids long. Germline V lookup: CDR1 LGHNA, CDR2 YNFKEQ. The CDR3 sequence is CASSQEGGGQGFF. The CDR3 DNA is TGTGCCAGCAGCCAAGAAGGTGGTGGACAGGGGTTCTTC.

The rearrangement uses TRBV11-2 and TRBJ2-7; TRBD2 matches 11 bases. CDR1 and CDR2 (germline): SGHAT, FQNNGV. The CDR3 length is 15 residues. Germline trimming cut 5 bases from V and 1 base from J; bases unmatched to any gene: 4. CDR3 amino acids: CASSVSGGASYEQYF. The CDR3 nucleotides are TGTGCCAGCAGCGTTAGCGGGGGGGCTTCCTACGAGCAGTACTTC.

Only a few counts were recorded for this clonotype. This sequence joins TRBV20-1 and TRBJ1-2, with D possibly being TRBD1 (6 bases). Trimming took 6 bases from V and 0 from J, leaving 11 bases between them. This CDR3 spans 13 amino acids. CDR1 is DFQATT and CDR2 is SNEGSKA in the germline V gene (reference sequence). The CDR3 nucleotides read TGCAGTGCAACCGGGACACCTAACTATGGCTACACCTTC. Its translation is CSATGTPNYGYTF.

The rearrangement links TRBV20-1 to TRBJ2-7; 8 bases align to TRBD1. Losses at the gene ends were 5 bases for V and 3 bases for J; bases not matched to a gene: 9. This CDR3 has 14 amino acids. Germline loops: CDR1 DFQATT, CDR2 SNEGSKA (reference sequence). The CDR3 sequence is CSASTGAFFYEQYF. For the CDR3, the DNA is TGCAGTGCTTCGACAGGGGCCTTTTTCTACGAGCAGTACTTC.

The rearrangement uses TRBV6-5 and TRBJ2-7, with 12 bases matching TRBD1. J lost 5 bases, V lost 2 bases, and 4 bases had no gene match. Germline CDR1 reads MNHEY; CDR2 reads SVGAGI. The CDR3 is 15 residues long. The CDR3 is CASSYGGQGAHEQYF. Here the CDR3 DNA reads TGTGCCAGCAGTTACGGGGGACAGGGGGCCCACGAGCAGTACTTC.

There are a few counts of this clonotype. The chain is built from TRBV2 and TRBJ2-1; 7 bases match TRBD2. Germline lookup yields CDR1 SNHLY and CDR2 FYNNEI. The CDR3 is 14 residues long. V lost 3 bases and J lost 3; bases outside the gene matches: 2. CDR3 nucleotide sequence: TGTGCCAGCAGTGACCTAGCGGACTACAATGAGCAGTTCTTC. Residues: CASSDLADYNEQFF.

The gene calls are TRBV27 and TRBJ2-4, with D uncertain. CDR1 and CDR2 from the germline V gene are MNHEY and SMNVEV (reference sequence). Trimming cost V 3 bases and J 13 bases, with 22 bases left between them. The CDR3 is 15 amino acids. CDR3 in DNA: TGTGCCAGCAGTTTTTCGGAGAATTCACACGATGAGCAGTACTTC. It translates to CASSFSENSHDEQYF.

A remark on this clonotype: The junction shows a germline mismatch at one end, possibly a read error. V and J are TRBV6-4 and TRBJ1-2; TRBD1 agrees at 8 bases. The CDR3 loop spans 16 amino acids. Germline V gene lookup returns CDR1 MRHNA and CDR2 SNTAGT. CDR3 nucleotides: TGTGCCAGCAGTCAATACGGACAGGGTGCGGACTATAGCTACACCTTC. This sequence encodes CASSQYGQGADYSYTF.

This clonotype was found a few times. This chain links TRBV5-1 with TRBJ2-7; no clear D gene. V dropped 4 bases and J dropped 3 bases, with 11 bases sitting between them. CDR1 and CDR2 (germline): SGHRS, YFSETQ. The CDR3 has 13 residues. DNA for the CDR3: TGCGCCAGCAGCCCGTCCTACCGCTACGAGCAGTACTTC. Encoded protein: CASSPSYRYEQYF. Using reference TRBV5-1 and TRBJ2-7 for the parts outside the CDR3, the full variable domain is KAGVTQTPRYLIKTRGQQVTLSCSPISGHRSVSWYQQTPGQGLQFLFEYFSETQRNKGNFPGRFSGRQFSNSRSEMNVSTLELGDSALYLCASSPSYRYEQYFGPGTRLTVT.

The chain links TRBV20-1 to TRBJ2-7; no reliable D call. V was pared by 0 bases and J by 4 bases, with 10 bases between. Germline CDR1 and CDR2: DFQATT and SNEGSKA (reference sequence). This CDR3 is 13 amino acids long. The CDR3 protein is CSARDSGRYEQYF. CDR3 nucleotides: TGCAGTGCTAGAGATTCGGGCAGATACGAGCAGTACTTC.

This clonotype was seen only a few times. This chain uses TRBV11-3 with TRBJ2-1; D unresolved. Between the trimmed V and J ends, which lost 3 bases and 5 bases, there was a span of 14 bases. This CDR3 contains 15 residues. CDR1 is SGHNT and CDR2 is YENEEA in the germline V gene. The CDR3 nucleotides read TGTGCCAGCAGCTTTTGGCAGGTGGCCGACAATGAGCAGTTCTTC. The encoded protein is CASSFWQVADNEQFF.

This clonotype was picked up a small number of times. The chain employs TRBV9 and TRBJ1-1; no firm D call. The germline V gene has CDR1 SGDLS and CDR2 YYNGEE. V was shortened by 1 base and J by 2 bases, with 21 bases between the two germline ends. This CDR3 spans 18 amino acids. The CDR3 DNA reads as TGTGCCAGCAGCGTAATTCAGCTAACTTCAGGTAAAAACACTGAAGCTTTCTTT. It is translated as CASSVIQLTSGKNTEAFF.

V and J are TRBV2 and TRBJ2-1; tentative D call: TRBD1 (5 bases). Germline CDR1 SNHLY, CDR2 FYNNEI. The CDR3 totals 15 residues. With 7 bases removed from V and 9 bases from J, the gap between germline ends came to 22 bases. The CDR3 here is CASKEKGVPLAEQFF. DNA of the CDR3: TGTGCCAGCAAAGAGAAAGGGGTACCCCTCGCTGAGCAGTTCTTC.